The 20 T cell receptor beta chains given below trace back to one sample, sequenced in a study of blood T cell repertoires in COVID-19. The data were produced by immunoSEQ multiplex PCR, yet TCRdb's version contains in-frame clones alone and is incomplete. This sample has about 390,000 clones, with roughly 86% found just once. Sequenced input: peripheral blood. The receptors shown here come from a woman aged 55-75 years with COVID-19, enrolled during active disease.

The chain's CDR3 is CASSEADYQTQETQYF. The CDR3 DNA reads TGTGCCAGCAGTGAAGCGGACTACCAAACTCAAGAGACCCAGTACTTC. The chain carries TRBV6-1 and TRBJ2-5; TRBD2 is a possible D gene (6 bases). V shed 0 bases and J shed 2 bases, with 13 bases lying between them. The CDR3 loop spans 16 amino acids. Per germline, CDR1 MNHNS and CDR2 SASEGT.

V gene TRBV7-9 combines with J gene TRBJ1-2; D is ambiguous. The V end lost 5 bases, the J end lost 3 bases, and 13 bases lay between the germline ends. The CDR3 has 14 residues. Germline V lookup: CDR1 SEHNR, CDR2 FQNEAQ (reference sequence). In DNA, the CDR3 is TGTGCCAGCAGCCATACGGGTCCCGACTATGGCTACACCTTC. Its protein is CASSHTGPDYGYTF. Based on the CDR3 plus reference TRBV7-9 and TRBJ1-2, the full variable domain is DTGVSQNPRHKITKRGQNVTFRCDPISEHNRLYWYRQTLGQGPEFLTYFQNEAQLEKSRLLSDRFSAERPKGSFSTLEIQRTEQGDSAMYLCASSHTGPDYGYTFGSGTRLTVV.

The chain links TRBV7-9 to TRBJ1-4; a weak D match, TRBD1 (6 bases). In germline, CDR1 is SEHNR, CDR2 FQNEAQ (reference sequence). This CDR3 region has 17 residues. Between the trimmed V and J ends, which lost 1 base and 0 bases, there was a span of 12 bases. The CDR3 is CASSLEQGIATNEKLFF. The CDR3 region has the DNA TGTGCCAGCAGCTTAGAACAGGGTATTGCAACTAATGAAAAACTGTTTTTT.

This rearrangement joins TRBV28 to TRBJ1-5; 7 nucleotides agree with TRBD1. Germline assignment: CDR1 MDHEN and CDR2 SYDVKM. V trimming: 6 bases; J trimming: 2 bases; junction bases outside the gene matches: 7. The CDR3 runs 15 residues. The CDR3: CASSEQGLGNQPQHF. The CDR3 DNA is TGTGCCAGCAGCGAACAGGGGTTGGGCAATCAGCCCCAGCATTTT. The whole variable domain, filled in from reference TRBV28 and TRBJ1-5, reads DVKVTQSSRYLVKRTGEKVFLECVQDMDHENMFWYRQDPGLGLRLIYFSYDVKMKEKGDIPEGYSVSREKKERFSLILESASTNQTSMYLCASSEQGLGNQPQHFGDGTRLSIL.

This chain links TRBV5-4 with TRBJ2-7, with no clear D. The V gene lost 2 bases and the J gene lost 6 bases, with 6 bases spanning the gap. Germline CDR1 reads SGHNT; CDR2 reads YYREEE (reference sequence). CDR3 length: 11 residues. The CDR3 DNA sequence: TGTGCCAGCAGCTTACGAGGCGAGCAGTACTTC. It codes for CASSLRGEQYF. Combining the CDR3 with reference TRBV5-4 and TRBJ2-7 gives the whole variable domain ETGVTQSPTHLIKTRGQQVTLRCSSQSGHNTVSWYQQALGQGPQFIFQYYREEENGRGNFPPRFSGLQFPNYSSELNVNALELDDSALYLCASSLRGEQYFGPGTRLTVT.

The V and J genes are TRBV10-3 and TRBJ1-1; D is uncertain. CDR1 and CDR2 from the germline V gene are ENHRY and SYGVKD. The length of the CDR3 is 15 residues. The V end lost 2 bases, the J end lost 1 base, and 11 bases lay between the germline ends. The CDR3 reads CAISERRASNTEAFF. The CDR3 DNA reads as TGTGCCATCAGTGAGAGGAGGGCCTCGAACACTGAAGCTTTCTTT.

The gene calls are TRBV7-9 and TRBJ1-2, with TRBD1 matching 9 bases. The CDR3 length is 17 residues. V lost 2 bases to trimming and J lost 0 bases; unmatched junction nucleotides: 7. Germline CDR1 reads SEHNR; CDR2 reads FQNEAQ (reference sequence). The CDR3 region has the DNA TGTGCCAGCAGCTTAAGCTGGACAGGGGAGCCTAACTATGGCTACACCTTC. It encodes CASSLSWTGEPNYGYTF.

The chain carries TRBV29-1 and TRBJ2-5, with 7 bases lining up with TRBD2. From germline, CDR1 is SQVTM and CDR2 ANQGSEA. The CDR3 consists of 14 residues. Trimming at V came to 6 bases and at J to 2 bases, leaving 9 bases not matched to a gene. CDR3 in amino acids: CSVGGRGVQETQYF. For the CDR3, the DNA is TGCAGCGTCGGCGGTCGGGGGGTGCAAGAGACCCAGTACTTC.

The chain recombines TRBV28 with TRBJ2-7; 8 nucleotides agree with TRBD1. Germline assignment: CDR1 MDHEN and CDR2 SYDVKM. J lost 3 bases, V lost 6 bases, and 10 bases had no gene match. The CDR3 consists of 15 residues. The CDR3, as DNA: TGTGCCAGCAGCTCTGTCAGGGGGCCGGACTACGAGCAGTACTTC. Its protein product is CASSSVRGPDYEQYF.

The chain carries TRBV19 and TRBJ2-7; the D gene is possibly TRBD1 (5 bases). The CDR3 sequence is 11 residues long. Germline values: CDR1 LNHDA, CDR2 SQIVND (reference sequence). The germline V and J ends were trimmed by 5 bases and 4 bases, with 6 bases remaining between them. The CDR3 nucleotides read TGTGCCAGTAGTCAGGGATACGAGCAGTACTTC. Residues: CASSQGYEQYF.

V and J are TRBV7-6 and TRBJ1-1; TRBD1 aligns across 8 bases. J was trimmed by 5 bases and V by 1 base; bases with no gene match: 6. Germline V gene sequence: CDR1 SGHVS, CDR2 FNYEAQ. The CDR3 length is 15 residues. Here the CDR3 DNA reads TGTGCCAGCAGCTTAGGCGGACAGGGCAGTACTGAAGCTTTCTTT. This translates into CASSLGGQGSTEAFF.

This chain links TRBV7-3 with TRBJ2-7; D ambiguous. Germline V gene data show CDR1 as SGHTA and CDR2 as FQGTGA. V lost 1 base and J 0 bases, leaving 10 bases between the germline ends. CDR3 length: 15 amino acids. The CDR3 sequence: CASSLNPGSSYEQYF. As DNA, the CDR3 is TGTGCCAGCAGCTTAAACCCGGGTAGCTCCTACGAGCAGTACTTC.

The rearrangement links TRBV30 to TRBJ2-3; no clear D. Germline lookup yields CDR1 GTSNPN and CDR2 SVGIG (reference sequence). The CDR3 extends over 11 amino acids. V gave up 2 bases and J gave up 4 bases, with 4 bases separating them. CDR3: CAWSSPDTQYF. CDR3 sequence (DNA): TGTGCCTGGAGTTCTCCAGATACGCAGTATTTT.

This clone is a singleton in its sample. The V gene is TRBV7-8, the J gene TRBJ1-2; D not resolved. CDR1 and CDR2 from the germline V gene are SGHVS and FQNEAQ. The V gene lost 1 base and the J gene lost 3 bases, with 6 bases spanning the gap. The CDR3 has 13 amino acids. This CDR3 is CASSLGRDYGYTF. For the CDR3, the DNA is TGTGCCAGCAGCTTAGGGAGAGACTATGGCTACACCTTC.

The chain recombines TRBV9 with TRBJ1-5; perhaps TRBD1 as D (6 bases). V lost 0 bases to trimming and J lost 3 bases, with 10 bases between them. The germline V gene has CDR1 SGDLS and CDR2 YYNGEE. This CDR3 comprises 15 residues. The CDR3 sequence is CASSVEGGPNQPQHF. DNA for the CDR3: TGTGCCAGCAGCGTAGAAGGGGGACCCAATCAGCCCCAGCATTTT.

The rearrangement links TRBV28 to TRBJ2-7, with 9 bases fitting TRBD1. Trimming cost V 5 bases and J 3 bases; bases outside gene matches: 5. Germline V gives CDR1 MDHEN, CDR2 SYDVKM. The CDR3 contains 14 residues. The DNA for the CDR3 is TGTGCCAGCAGTCCCGGGACAGGGATCTACGAGCAGTACTTC. Translating it yields CASSPGTGIYEQYF.

The chain links TRBV5-6 to TRBJ2-7; no clear D. Trimming took 0 bases from V and 0 from J, leaving 10 bases between them. Germline loops: CDR1 SGHDT, CDR2 YYEEEE. The CDR3 consists of 15 residues. The CDR3 is CASSLGQASSYEQYF. CDR3 nucleotides: TGTGCCAGCAGCTTGGGGCAGGCGAGCTCCTACGAGCAGTACTTC. The full variable domain, completed using reference TRBV5-6 and TRBJ2-7, is DAGVTQSPTHLIKTRGQQVTLRCSPKSGHDTVSWYQQALGQGPQFIFQYYEEEERQRGNFPDRFSGHQFPNYSSELNVNALLLGDSALYLCASSLGQASSYEQYFGPGTRLTVT.

This chain connects TRBV5-1 to TRBJ2-1; 10 bases are a match to TRBD2. Germline lookup yields CDR1 SGHRS and CDR2 YFSETQ. The CDR3 spans 16 residues. J lost 10 bases, V lost 0 bases, and 10 bases had no gene match. The DNA for the CDR3 is TGCGCCAGCAGCTTGGCTCCTAGCGGGGGCTTAGAGGAGCAGTTCTTC. Protein sequence: CASSLAPSGGLEEQFF.

The chain is built from TRBV5-1 and TRBJ2-7, with 12 positions matching TRBD2. The germline V gene has CDR1 SGHRS and CDR2 YFSETQ. The junction had 12 bases not matched to a gene; V was cut back by 6 bases and J by 2 bases. This CDR3 has 17 residues. This chain's CDR3 is CASNPTSLAGGTYEQYF. The CDR3 DNA sequence: TGCGCCAGCAACCCAACCTCCCTAGCGGGGGGGACCTACGAGCAGTACTTC. Using reference TRBV5-1 and TRBJ2-7 for the parts outside the CDR3, the full variable domain is KAGVTQTPRYLIKTRGQQVTLSCSPISGHRSVSWYQQTPGQGLQFLFEYFSETQRNKGNFPGRFSGRQFSNSRSEMNVSTLELGDSALYLCASNPTSLAGGTYEQYFGPGTRLTVT.

The V and J genes are TRBV9 and TRBJ2-7; D is unresolved. The CDR3 is made up of 15 amino acids. V was trimmed by 0 bases and J by 2 bases, leaving 12 bases between them. The germline gives CDR1 SGDLS, CDR2 YYNGEE. The CDR3 protein is CASSVGPSSAYEQYF. CDR3 DNA sequence: TGTGCCAGCAGCGTAGGCCCGTCATCGGCCTACGAGCAGTACTTC.